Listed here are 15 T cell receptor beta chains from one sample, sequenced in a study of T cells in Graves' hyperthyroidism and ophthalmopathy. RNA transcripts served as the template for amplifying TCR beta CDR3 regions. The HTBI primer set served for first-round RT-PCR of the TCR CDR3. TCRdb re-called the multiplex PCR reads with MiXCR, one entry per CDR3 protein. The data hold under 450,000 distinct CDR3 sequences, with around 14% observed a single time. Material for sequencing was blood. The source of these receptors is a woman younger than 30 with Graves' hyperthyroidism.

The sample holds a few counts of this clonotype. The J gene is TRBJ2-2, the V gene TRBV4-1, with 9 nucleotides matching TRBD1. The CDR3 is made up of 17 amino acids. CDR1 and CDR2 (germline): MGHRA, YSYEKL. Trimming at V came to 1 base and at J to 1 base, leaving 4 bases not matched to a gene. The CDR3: CASSQVRGQGNTGELFF. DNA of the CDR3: TGCGCCAGCAGCCAAGTAAGGGGACAGGGGAACACCGGGGAGCTGTTTTTT.

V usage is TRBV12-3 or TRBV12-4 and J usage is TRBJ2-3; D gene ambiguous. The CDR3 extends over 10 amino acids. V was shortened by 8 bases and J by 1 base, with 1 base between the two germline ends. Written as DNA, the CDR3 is TGTGCCAGCCGCACAGATACGCAGTATTTT. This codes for CASRTDTQYF.

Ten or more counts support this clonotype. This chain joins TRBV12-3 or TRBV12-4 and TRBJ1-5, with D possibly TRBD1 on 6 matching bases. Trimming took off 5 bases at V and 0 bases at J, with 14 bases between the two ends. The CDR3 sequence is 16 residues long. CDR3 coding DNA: TGTGCCAGCAGTCCTACAGGGCGCTATAGCAATCAGCCCCAGCATTTT. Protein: CASSPTGRYSNQPQHF.

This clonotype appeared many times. The CDR3 DNA is TGTGCCAGCGGGACTAGCGGGACAGATACGCAGTATTTT. This encodes CASGTSGTDTQYF. The gene calls are TRBV2 and TRBJ2-3, with TRBD2 matching 12 bases. J gave up 3 bases and V 8 bases, and 0 bases lay outside the gene matches. The CDR3 contains 13 residues. Germline CDR1 is SNHLY and CDR2 is FYNNEI.

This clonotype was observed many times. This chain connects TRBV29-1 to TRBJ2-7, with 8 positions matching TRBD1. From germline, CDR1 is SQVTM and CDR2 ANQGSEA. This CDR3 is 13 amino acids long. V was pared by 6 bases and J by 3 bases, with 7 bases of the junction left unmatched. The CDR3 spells CSVGQGNDYEQYF. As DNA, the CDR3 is TGCAGCGTCGGACAGGGAAATGACTACGAGCAGTACTTC.

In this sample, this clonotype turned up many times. Here the CDR3 DNA reads TGTGCCAGCAGCCTCCGGGACAGGGGGCGCGGTACGCAGTATTTT. Amino acids: CASSLRDRGRGTQYF. The chain carries TRBV28 and TRBJ2-3; TRBD1 aligns across 12 bases. This CDR3 comprises 15 residues. V lost 6 bases, J lost 8 bases, and 9 bases stayed unmatched. Germline V CDR1 and CDR2: MDHEN, SYDVKM.

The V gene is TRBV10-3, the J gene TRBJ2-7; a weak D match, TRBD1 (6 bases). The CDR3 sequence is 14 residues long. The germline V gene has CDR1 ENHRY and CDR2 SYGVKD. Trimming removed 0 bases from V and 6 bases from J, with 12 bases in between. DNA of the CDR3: TGTGCCATCAGTGAGTCGATTACAGGGCGCGAGCAGTACTTC. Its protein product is CAISESITGREQYF.

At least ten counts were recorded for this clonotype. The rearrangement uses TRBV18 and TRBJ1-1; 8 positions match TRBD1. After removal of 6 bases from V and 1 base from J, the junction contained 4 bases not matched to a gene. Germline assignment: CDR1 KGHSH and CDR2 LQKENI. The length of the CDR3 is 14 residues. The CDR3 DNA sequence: TGTGCCAGCTCTCGGGGGACAGGGAACACTGAAGCTTTCTTT. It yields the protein CASSRGTGNTEAFF.

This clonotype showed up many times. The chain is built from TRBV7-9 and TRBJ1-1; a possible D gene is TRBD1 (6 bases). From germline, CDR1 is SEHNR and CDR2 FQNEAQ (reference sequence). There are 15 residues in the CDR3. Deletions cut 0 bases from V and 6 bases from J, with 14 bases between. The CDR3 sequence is CASSLASTGKPEAFF. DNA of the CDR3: TGTGCCAGCAGCTTAGCGTCAACAGGGAAGCCTGAAGCTTTCTTT.

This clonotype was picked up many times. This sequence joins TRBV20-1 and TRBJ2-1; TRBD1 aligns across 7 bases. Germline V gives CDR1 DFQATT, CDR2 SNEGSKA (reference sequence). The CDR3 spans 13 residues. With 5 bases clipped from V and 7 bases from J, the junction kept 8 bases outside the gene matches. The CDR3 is CSAGNRGRNEQFF. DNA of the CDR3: TGCAGTGCTGGGAACAGGGGACGGAATGAGCAGTTCTTC.

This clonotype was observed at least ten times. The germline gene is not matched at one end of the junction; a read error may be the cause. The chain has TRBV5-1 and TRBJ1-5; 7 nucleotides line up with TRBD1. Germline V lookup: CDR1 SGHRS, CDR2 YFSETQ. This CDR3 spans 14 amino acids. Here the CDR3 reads CASSEQGNNQPQHF. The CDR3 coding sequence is TGTGCCAGCAGTGAACAGGGGAACAATCAGCCCCAGCATTTT.

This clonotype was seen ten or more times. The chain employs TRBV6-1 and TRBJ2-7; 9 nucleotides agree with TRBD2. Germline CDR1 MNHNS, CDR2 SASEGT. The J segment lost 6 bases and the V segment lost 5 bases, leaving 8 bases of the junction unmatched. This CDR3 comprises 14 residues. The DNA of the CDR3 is TGTGCCAGCAGTTTAGCGGGAGTATCGGGCGAGCAGTACTTC. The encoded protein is CASSLAGVSGEQYF.

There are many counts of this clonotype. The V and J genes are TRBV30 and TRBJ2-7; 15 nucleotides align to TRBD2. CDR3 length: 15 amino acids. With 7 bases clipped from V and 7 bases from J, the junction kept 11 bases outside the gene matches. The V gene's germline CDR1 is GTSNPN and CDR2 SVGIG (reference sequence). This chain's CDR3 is CALNGLAGGSREQYF. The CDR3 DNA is TGTGCCTTGAACGGACTAGCGGGAGGGTCTAGGGAGCAGTACTTC.

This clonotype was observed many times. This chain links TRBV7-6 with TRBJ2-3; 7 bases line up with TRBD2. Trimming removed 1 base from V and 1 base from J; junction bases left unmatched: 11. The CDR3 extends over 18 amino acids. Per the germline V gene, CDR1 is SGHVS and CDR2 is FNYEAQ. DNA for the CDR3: TGTGCCAGCAGCTTAGGAACACTAGCGAGAGCCGGCACAGATACGCAGTATTTT. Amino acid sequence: CASSLGTLARAGTDTQYF.

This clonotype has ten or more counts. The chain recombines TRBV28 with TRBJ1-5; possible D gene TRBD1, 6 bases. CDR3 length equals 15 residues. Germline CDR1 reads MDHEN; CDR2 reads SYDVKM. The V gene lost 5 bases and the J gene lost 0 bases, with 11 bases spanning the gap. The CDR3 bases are TGTGCCAGCAGTGCCGGACAGCATAGCAATCAGCCCCAGCATTTT. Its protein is CASSAGQHSNQPQHF. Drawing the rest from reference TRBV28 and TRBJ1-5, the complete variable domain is DVKVTQSSRYLVKRTGEKVFLECVQDMDHENMFWYRQDPGLGLRLIYFSYDVKMKEKGDIPEGYSVSREKKERFSLILESASTNQTSMYLCASSAGQHSNQPQHFGDGTRLSIL.